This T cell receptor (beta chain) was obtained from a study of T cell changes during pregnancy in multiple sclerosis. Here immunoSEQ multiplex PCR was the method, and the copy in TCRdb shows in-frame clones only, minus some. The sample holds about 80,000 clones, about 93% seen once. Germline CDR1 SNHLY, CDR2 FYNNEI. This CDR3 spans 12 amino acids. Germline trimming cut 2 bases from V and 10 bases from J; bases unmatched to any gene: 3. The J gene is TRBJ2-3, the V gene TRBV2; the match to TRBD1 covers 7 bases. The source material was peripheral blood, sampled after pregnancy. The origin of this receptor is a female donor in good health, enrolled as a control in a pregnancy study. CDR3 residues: CASSERGPAQYF. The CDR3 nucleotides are TGTGCCAGCAGTGAAAGGGGGCCTGCGCAGTATTTT.